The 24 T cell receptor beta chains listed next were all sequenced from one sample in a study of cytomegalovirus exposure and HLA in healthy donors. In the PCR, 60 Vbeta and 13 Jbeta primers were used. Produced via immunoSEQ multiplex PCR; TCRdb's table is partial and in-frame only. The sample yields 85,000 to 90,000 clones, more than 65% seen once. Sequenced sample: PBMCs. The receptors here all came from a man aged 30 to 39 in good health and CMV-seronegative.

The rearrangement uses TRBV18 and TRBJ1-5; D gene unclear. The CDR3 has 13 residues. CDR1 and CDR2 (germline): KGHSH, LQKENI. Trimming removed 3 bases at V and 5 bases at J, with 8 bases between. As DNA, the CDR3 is TGTGCCAGCTCACCCTCGCGGGATCAGCCCCAGCATTTT. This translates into CASSPSRDQPQHF.

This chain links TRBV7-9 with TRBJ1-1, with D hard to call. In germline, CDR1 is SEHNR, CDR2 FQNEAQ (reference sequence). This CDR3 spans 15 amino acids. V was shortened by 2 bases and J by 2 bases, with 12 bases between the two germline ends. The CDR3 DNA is TGTGCCAGCAGCTTAACCCAAGCGAGAAACACTGAAGCTTTCTTT. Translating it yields CASSLTQARNTEAFF.

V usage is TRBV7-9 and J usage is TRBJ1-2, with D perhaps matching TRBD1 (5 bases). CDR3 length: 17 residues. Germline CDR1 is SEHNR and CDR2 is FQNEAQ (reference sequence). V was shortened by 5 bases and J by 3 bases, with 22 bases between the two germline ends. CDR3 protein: CASSLRSSGIVDYGYTF. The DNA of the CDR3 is TGTGCCAGCAGCCTGCGATCATCAGGGATAGTAGACTATGGCTACACCTTC.

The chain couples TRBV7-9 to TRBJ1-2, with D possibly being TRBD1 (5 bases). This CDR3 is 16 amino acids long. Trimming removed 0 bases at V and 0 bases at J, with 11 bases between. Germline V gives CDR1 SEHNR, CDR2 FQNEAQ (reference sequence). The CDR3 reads CASSLAVGQPNYGYTF. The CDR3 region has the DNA TGTGCCAGCAGCTTAGCGGTAGGACAACCTAACTATGGCTACACCTTC.

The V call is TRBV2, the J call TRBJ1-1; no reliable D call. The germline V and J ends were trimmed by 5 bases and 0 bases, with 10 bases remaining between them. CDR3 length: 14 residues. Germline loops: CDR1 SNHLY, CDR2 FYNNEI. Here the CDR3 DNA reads TGTGCCAGCAGTCTAGGGAGGATGAACACTGAAGCTTTCTTT. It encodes CASSLGRMNTEAFF.

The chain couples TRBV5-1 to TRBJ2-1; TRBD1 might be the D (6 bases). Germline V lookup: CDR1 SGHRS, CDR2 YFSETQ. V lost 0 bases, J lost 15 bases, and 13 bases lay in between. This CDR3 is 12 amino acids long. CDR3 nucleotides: TGCGCCAGCAGCTTGGCCGACAGGTCGCCGTTCTTC. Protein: CASSLADRSPFF.

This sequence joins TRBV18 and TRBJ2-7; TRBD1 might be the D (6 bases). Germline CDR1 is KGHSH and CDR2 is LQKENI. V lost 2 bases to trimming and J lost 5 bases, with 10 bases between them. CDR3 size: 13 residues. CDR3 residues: CASSPNRVDEQYF. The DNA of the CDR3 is TGTGCCAGCTCACCAAACAGGGTGGACGAGCAGTACTTC. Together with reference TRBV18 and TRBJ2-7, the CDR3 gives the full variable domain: NAGVMQNPRHLVRRRGQEARLRCSPMKGHSHVYWYRQLPEEGLKFMVYLQKENIIDESGMPKERFSAEFPKEGPSILRIQQVVRGDSAAYFCASSPNRVDEQYFGPGTRLTVT.

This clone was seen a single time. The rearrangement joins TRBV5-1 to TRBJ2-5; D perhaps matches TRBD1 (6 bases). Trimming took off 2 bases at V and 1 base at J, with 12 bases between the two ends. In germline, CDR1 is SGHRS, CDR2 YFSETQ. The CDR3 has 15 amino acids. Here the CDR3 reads CASSFPTGPQETQYF. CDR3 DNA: TGCGCCAGCAGCTTTCCGACAGGCCCCCAAGAGACCCAGTACTTC. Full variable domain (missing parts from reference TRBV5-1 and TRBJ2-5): KAGVTQTPRYLIKTRGQQVTLSCSPISGHRSVSWYQQTPGQGLQFLFEYFSETQRNKGNFPGRFSGRQFSNSRSEMNVSTLELGDSALYLCASSFPTGPQETQYFGPGTRLLVL.

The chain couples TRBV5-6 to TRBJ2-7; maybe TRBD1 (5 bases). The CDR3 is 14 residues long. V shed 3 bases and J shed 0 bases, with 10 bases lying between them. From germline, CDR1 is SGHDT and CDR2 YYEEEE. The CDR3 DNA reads TGTGCCAGCAGCTCTTCGACAGTCTCCTACGAGCAGTACTTC. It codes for CASSSSTVSYEQYF.

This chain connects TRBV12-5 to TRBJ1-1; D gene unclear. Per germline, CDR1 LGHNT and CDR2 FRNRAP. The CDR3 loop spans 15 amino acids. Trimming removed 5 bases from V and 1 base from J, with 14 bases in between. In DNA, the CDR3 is TGTGCTAGTGGTCCGAGGGCGCGGGAGAACACTGAAGCTTTCTTT. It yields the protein CASGPRARENTEAFF.

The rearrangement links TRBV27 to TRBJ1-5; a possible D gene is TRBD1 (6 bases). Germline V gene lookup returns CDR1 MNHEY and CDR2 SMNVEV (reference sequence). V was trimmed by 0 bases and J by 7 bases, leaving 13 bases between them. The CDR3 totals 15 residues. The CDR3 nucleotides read TGTGCCAGCAGTTTATCGTATGGGGGCCGGCAGCCCCAGCATTTT. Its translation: CASSLSYGGRQPQHF.

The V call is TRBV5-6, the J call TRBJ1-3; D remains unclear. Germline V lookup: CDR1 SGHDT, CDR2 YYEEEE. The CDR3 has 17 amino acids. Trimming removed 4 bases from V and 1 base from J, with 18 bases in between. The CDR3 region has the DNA TGTGCCAGCAGCGCGGGGAACTTTGGGTGGTCTGGAAACACCATATATTTT. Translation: CASSAGNFGWSGNTIYF.

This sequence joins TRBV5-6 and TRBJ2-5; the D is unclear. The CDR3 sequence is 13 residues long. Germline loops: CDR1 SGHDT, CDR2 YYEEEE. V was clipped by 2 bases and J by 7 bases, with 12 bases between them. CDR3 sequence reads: CASSFWASGTQYF. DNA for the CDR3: TGTGCCAGCAGCTTCTGGGCCTCCGGGACCCAGTACTTC.

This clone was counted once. CDR3 sequence (DNA): TGTGCCTGGACTGTGACAGGGGTACGCGGCACTGAAGCTTTCTTT. Amino acids: CAWTVTGVRGTEAFF. The chain combines TRBV30 with TRBJ1-1, with 8 bases matching TRBD1. Germline V gene data show CDR1 as GTSNPN and CDR2 as SVGIG (reference sequence). There are 15 residues in the CDR3. V lost 4 bases, J lost 4 bases, and 11 bases stayed unmatched.

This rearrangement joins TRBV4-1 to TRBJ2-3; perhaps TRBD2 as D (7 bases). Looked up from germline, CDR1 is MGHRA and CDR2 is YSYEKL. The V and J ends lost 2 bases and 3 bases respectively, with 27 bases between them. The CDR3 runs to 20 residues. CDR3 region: CASSQLGGAQGVIETDTQYF. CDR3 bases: TGCGCCAGCAGCCAACTTGGGGGGGCACAGGGAGTGATAGAGACAGATACGCAGTATTTT.

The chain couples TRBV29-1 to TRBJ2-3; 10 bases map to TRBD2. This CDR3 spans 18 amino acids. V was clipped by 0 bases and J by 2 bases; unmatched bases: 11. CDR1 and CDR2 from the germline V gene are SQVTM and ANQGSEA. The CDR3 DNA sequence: TGCAGCGTTGAAGATACCCCCCTAGCGGGGGTTTACACAGATACGCAGTATTTT. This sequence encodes CSVEDTPLAGVYTDTQYF.

The CDR3 nucleotides read TGTGCCAGTAGTATGACAGGGGGCTATCCTGAGACCCAGTACTTC. It is translated as CASSMTGGYPETQYF. The chain joins TRBV19 to TRBJ2-5; 10 bases fit TRBD1. The V and J ends lost 3 bases and 5 bases, in that order; junction bases with no gene match: 6. The CDR3 runs 15 residues. The germline V gene has CDR1 LNHDA and CDR2 SQIVND (reference sequence).

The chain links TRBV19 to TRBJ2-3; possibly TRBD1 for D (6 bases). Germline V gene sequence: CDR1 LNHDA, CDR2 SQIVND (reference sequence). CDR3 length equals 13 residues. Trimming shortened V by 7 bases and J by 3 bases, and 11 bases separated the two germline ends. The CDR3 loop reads CASKAGATDTQYF. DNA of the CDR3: TGTGCCAGTAAGGCAGGGGCGACAGATACGCAGTATTTT.

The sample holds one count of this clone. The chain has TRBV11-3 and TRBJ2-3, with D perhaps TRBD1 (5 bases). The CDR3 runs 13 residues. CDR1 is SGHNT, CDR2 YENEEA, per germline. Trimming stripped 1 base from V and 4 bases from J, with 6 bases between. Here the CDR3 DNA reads TGTGCCAGCAGCTTAGTACAGGCAGATACGCAGTATTTT. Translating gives CASSLVQADTQYF.

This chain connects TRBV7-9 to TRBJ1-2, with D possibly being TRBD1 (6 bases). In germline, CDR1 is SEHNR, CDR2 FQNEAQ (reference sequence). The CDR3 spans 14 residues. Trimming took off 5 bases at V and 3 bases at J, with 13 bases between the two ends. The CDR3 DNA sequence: TGTGCCAGCAGCGCTGACAGGTTGGACTATGGCTACACCTTC. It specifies CASSADRLDYGYTF.

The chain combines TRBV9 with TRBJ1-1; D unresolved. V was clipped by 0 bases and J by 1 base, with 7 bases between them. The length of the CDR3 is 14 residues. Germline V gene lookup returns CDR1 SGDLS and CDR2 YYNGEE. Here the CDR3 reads CASSVATQNTEAFF. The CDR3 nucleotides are TGTGCCAGCAGCGTAGCGACACAGAACACTGAAGCTTTCTTT.

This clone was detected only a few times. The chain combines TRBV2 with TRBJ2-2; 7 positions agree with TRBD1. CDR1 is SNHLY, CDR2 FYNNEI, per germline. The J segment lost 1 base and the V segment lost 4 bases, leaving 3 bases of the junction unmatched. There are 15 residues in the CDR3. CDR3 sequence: CASSVGQVNTGELFF. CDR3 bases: TGTGCCAGCAGTGTCGGACAGGTGAACACCGGGGAGCTGTTTTTT. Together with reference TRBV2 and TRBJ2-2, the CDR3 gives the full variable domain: EPEVTQTPSHQVTQMGQEVILRCVPISNHLYFYWYRQILGQKVEFLVSFYNNEISEKSEIFDDQFSVERPDGSNFTLKIRSTKLEDSAMYFCASSVGQVNTGELFFGEGSRLTVL.

The chain's CDR3 is CASSRVGYNYGYTF. The CDR3 coding sequence is TGTGCCAGTAGTCGGGTCGGCTATAACTATGGCTACACCTTC. The gene calls are TRBV19 and TRBJ1-2; no clear D gene. Trimming removed 5 bases at V and 1 base at J, with 11 bases between. The V gene's germline CDR1 is LNHDA and CDR2 SQIVND (reference sequence). This CDR3 region has 14 residues.

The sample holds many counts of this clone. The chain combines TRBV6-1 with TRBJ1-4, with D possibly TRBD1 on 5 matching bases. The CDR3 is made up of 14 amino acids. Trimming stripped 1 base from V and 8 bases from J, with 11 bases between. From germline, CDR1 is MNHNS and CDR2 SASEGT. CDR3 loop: CASSEGGGDEKLFF. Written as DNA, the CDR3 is TGTGCCAGCAGTGAAGGTGGGGGGGACGAAAAACTGTTTTTT.